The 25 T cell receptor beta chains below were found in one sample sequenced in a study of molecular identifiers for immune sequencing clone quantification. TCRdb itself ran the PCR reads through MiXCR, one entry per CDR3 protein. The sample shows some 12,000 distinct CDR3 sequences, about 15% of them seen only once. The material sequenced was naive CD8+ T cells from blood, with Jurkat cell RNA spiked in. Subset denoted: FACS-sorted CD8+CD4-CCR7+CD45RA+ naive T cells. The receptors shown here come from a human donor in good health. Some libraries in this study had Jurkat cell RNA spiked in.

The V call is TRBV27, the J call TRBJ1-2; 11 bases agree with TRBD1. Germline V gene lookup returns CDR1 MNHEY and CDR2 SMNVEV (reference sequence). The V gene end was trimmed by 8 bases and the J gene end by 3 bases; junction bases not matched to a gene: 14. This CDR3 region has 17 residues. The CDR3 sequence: CASGTLGQGVGYYGYTF. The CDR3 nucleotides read TGTGCCAGCGGAACTTTGGGACAGGGGGTCGGGTACTATGGCTACACCTTC.

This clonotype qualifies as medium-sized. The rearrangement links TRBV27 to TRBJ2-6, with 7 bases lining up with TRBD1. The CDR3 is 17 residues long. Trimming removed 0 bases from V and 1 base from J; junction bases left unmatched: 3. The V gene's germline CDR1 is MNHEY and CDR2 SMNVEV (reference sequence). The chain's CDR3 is CASSLSPTGSGANVLTF. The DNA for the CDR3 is TGTGCCAGCAGTTTATCCCCGACAGGGTCTGGGGCCAACGTCCTGACTTTC.

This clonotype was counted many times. This CDR3 reads CSVELTVNYEQYF. The DNA of the CDR3 is TGCAGCGTTGAACTAACTGTGAACTACGAGCAGTACTTC. The V call is TRBV29-1, the J call TRBJ2-7; no clear D gene. There are 13 residues in the CDR3. Germline V gene sequence: CDR1 SQVTM, CDR2 ANQGSEA. V lost 2 bases and J lost 3, with 11 bases in between.

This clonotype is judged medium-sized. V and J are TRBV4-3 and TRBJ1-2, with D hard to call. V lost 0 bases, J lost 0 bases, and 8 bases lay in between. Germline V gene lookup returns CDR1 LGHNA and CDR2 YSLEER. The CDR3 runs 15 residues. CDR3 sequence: CASSQDRSSNYGYTF. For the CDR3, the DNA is TGCGCCAGCAGCCAAGATCGTTCGTCTAACTATGGCTACACCTTC.

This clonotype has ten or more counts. As DNA, the CDR3 is TGTGCCAGCCGGTGGCAGACAGGCTGGAACACTGAAGCTTTCTTT. It is translated as CASRWQTGWNTEAFF. J is TRBJ1-1 and V is TRBV25-1, with TRBD1 as a possible D gene (6 bases). V gave up 8 bases and J gave up 1 base, with 17 bases separating them. The CDR3 runs 15 residues. The germline CDR1 and CDR2 sequences are MGHDK and SYGVNS.

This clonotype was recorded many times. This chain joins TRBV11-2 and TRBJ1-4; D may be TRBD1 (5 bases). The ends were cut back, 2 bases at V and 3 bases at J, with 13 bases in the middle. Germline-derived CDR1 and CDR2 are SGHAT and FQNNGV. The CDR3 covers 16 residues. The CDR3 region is CASSLNRILSNEKLFF. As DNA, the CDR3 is TGTGCCAGCAGCTTAAACAGGATCCTATCTAATGAAAAACTGTTTTTT.

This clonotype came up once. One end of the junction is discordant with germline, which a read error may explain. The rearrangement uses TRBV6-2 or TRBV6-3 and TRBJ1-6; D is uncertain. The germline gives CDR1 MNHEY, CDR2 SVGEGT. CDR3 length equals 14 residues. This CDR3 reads CASNYVVGDSPLHF. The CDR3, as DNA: TGTGCCAGCAATTACGTCGTGGGCGATTCACCCCTCCACTTT.

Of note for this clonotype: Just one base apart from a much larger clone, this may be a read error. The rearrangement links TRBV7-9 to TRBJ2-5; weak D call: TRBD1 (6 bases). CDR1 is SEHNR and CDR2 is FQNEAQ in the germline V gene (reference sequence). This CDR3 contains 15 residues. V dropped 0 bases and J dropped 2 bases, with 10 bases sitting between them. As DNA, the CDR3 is TGTGCCAGCAGCTTAGCAGGGGGACGGCAAGAGACCCAGTACTTC. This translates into CASSLAGGRQETQYF.

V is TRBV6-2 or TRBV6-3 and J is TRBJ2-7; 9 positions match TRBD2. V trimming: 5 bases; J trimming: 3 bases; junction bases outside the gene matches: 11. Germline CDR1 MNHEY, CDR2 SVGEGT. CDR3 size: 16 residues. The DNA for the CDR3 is TGTGCCAGCAGTGGGGTGATGGCGGGAGGGGACTACGAGCAGTACTTC. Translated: CASSGVMAGGDYEQYF.

The CDR3, as DNA: TGTGCCATCAGTGCTGGGGGTGGGTACACTGAAGCTTTCTTT. Encoded protein: CAISAGGGYTEAFF. The chain joins TRBV10-3 to TRBJ1-1; D possibly corresponds to TRBD1 (5 bases). Per germline, CDR1 ENHRY and CDR2 SYGVKD. Trimming took off 4 bases at V and 3 bases at J, with 12 bases between the two ends. The CDR3 contains 14 residues.

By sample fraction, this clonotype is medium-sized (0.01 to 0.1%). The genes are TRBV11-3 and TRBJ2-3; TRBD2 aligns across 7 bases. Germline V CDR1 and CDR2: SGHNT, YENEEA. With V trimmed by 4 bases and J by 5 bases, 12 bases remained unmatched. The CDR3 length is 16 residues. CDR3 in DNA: TGTGCCAGCAGCTCAAATCCGGGGAGGGTTGGAGATACGCAGTATTTT. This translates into CASSSNPGRVGDTQYF.

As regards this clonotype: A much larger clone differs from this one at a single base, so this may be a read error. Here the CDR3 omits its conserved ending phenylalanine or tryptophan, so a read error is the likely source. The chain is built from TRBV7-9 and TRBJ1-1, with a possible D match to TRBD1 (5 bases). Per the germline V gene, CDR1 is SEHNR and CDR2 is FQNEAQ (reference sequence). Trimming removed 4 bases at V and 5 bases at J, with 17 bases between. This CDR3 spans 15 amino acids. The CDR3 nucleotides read TGTGCCAGCAGCTCTCGCGGAGGGACCGGGACTGAAGCTTTCCTT. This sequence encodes CASSSRGGTGTEAFL.

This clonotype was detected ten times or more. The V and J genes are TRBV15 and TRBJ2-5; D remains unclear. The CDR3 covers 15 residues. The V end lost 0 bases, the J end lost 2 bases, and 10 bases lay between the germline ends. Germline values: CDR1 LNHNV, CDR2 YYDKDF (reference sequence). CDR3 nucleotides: TGTGCCACCAGCAGAGATCAAGCTACACAAGAGACCCAGTACTTC. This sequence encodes CATSRDQATQETQYF. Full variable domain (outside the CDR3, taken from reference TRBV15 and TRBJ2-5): DAMVIQNPRYQVTQFGKPVTLSCSQTLNHNVMYWYQQKSSQAPKLLFHYYDKDFNNEADTPDNFQSRRPNTSFCFLDIRSPGLGDTAMYLCATSRDQATQETQYFGPGTRLLVL.

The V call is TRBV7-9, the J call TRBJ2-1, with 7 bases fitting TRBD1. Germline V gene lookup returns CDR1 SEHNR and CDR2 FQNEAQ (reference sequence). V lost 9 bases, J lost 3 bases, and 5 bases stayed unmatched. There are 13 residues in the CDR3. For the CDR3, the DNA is TGTGCCAGAGCACAGGGGAACTACAATGAGCAGTTCTTC. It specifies CARAQGNYNEQFF.

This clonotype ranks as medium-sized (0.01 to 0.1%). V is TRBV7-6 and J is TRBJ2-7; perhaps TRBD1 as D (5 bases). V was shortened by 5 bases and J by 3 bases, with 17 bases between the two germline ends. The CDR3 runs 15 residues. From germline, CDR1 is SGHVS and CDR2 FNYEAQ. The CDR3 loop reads CASSHALGESYEQYF. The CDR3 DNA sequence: TGTGCCAGCAGCCACGCGTTAGGGGAAAGCTACGAGCAGTACTTC.

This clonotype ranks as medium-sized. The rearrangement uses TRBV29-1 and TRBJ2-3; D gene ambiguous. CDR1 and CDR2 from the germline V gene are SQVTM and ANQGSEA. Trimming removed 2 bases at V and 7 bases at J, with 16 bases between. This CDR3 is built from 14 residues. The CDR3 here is CSVEISEWSNTQYF. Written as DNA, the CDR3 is TGCAGCGTTGAAATCAGCGAATGGTCAAATACGCAGTATTTT.

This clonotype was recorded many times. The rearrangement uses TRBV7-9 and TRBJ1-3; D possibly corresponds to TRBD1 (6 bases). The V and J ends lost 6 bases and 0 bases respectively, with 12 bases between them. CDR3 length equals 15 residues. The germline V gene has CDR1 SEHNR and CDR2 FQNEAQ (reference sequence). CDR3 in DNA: TGTGCCAGCAGTTTGGACAGAGACTCTGGAAACACCATATATTTT. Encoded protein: CASSLDRDSGNTIYF.

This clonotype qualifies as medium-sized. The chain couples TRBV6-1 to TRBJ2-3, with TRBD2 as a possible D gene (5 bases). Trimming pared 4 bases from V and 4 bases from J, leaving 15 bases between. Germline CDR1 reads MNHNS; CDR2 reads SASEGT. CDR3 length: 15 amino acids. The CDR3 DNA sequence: TGTGCCAGCAGTGTTTTGAACGGGGTTCCAGATACGCAGTATTTT. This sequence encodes CASSVLNGVPDTQYF.

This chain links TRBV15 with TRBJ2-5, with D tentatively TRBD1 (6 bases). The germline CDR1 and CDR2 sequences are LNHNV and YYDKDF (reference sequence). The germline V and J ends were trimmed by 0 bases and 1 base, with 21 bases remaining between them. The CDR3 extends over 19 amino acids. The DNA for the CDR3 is TGTGCCACCAGCAGAGATCCCCCCGGGATGGACAGCCCCCAAGAGACCCAGTACTTC. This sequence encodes CATSRDPPGMDSPQETQYF.

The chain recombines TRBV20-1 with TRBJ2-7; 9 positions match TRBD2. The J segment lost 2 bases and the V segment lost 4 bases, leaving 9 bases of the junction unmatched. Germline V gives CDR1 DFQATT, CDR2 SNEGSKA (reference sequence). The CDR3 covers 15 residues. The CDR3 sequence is CSANNLAGAAYEQYF. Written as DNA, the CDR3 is TGCAGTGCTAACAATTTAGCGGGAGCAGCCTACGAGCAGTACTTC.

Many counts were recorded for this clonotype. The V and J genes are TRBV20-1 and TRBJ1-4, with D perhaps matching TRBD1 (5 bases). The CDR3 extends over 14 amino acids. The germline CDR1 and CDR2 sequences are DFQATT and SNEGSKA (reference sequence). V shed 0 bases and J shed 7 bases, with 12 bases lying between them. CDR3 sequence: CSARDFRVGEKLFF. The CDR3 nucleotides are TGCAGTGCTAGAGATTTCAGGGTCGGTGAAAAACTGTTTTTT.

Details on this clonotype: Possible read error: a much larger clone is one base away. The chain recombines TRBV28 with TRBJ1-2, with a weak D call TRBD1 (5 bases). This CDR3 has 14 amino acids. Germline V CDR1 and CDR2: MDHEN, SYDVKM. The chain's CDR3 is CASSFTGLTYDYTF. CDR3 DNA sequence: TGTGCCAGCAGTTTTACAGGACTTACCTATGACTACACCTTC.

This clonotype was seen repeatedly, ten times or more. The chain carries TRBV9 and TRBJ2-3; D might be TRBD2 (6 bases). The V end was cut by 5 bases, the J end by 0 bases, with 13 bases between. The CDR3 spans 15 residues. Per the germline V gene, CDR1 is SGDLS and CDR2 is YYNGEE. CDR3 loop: CASSATGTSTDTQYF. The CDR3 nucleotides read TGTGCCAGCAGTGCTACTGGGACTAGCACAGATACGCAGTATTTT.

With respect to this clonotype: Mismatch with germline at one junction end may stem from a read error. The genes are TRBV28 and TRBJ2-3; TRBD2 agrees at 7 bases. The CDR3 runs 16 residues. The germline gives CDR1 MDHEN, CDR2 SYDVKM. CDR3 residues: CASSALVGEGTGTQYF. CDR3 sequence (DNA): TGTGCCAGCAGTGCCCTAGTGGGGGAGGGCACAGGTACGCAGTATTTT.

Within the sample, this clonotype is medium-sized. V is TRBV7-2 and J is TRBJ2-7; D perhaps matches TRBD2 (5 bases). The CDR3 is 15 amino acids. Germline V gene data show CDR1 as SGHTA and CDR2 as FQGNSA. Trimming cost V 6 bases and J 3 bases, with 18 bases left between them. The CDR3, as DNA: TGTGCCAGCAGTTCCCGACTATTAACCAACTACGAGCAGTACTTC. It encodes CASSSRLLTNYEQYF.